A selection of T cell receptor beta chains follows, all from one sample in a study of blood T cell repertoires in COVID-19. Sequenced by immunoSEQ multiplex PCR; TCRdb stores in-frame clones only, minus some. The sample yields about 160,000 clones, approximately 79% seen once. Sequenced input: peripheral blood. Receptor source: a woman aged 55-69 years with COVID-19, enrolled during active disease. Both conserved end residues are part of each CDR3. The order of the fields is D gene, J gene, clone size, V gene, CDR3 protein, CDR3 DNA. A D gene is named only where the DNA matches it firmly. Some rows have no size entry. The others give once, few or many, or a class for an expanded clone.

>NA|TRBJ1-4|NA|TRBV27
CASRGSTNEKLFF
TGTGCCAGCCGGGGGTCAACTAATGAAAAACTGTTTTTT
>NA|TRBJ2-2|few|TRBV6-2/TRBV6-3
CASSYGAELTGELFF
TGTGCCAGCAGTTATGGGGCGGAACTCACCGGGGAGCTGTTTTTT
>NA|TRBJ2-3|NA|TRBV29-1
CSVEAPSAPYTQYF
TGCAGCGTTGAAGCCCCTAGCGCCCCATATACGCAGTATTTT
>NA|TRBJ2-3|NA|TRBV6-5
CASRRGSGTDTQYF
TGTGCCAGCAGGCGGGGTAGTGGCACAGATACGCAGTATTTT
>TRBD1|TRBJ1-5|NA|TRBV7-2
CASSRDRGIQPQHF
TGTGCCAGCAGCCGGGACAGGGGGATTCAGCCCCAGCATTTT
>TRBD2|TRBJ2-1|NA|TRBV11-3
CASSFLAGGHNEQFF
TGTGCCAGCAGCTTCCTAGCGGGAGGCCACAATGAGCAGTTCTTC
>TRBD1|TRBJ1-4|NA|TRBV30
CAREGQENEKLFF
TGTGCCCGGGAGGGACAGGAGAATGAAAAACTGTTTTTT
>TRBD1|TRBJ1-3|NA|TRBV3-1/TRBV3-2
CASSLGQYSGNTIYF
TGTGCCAGCAGCCTGGGACAGTACTCTGGAAACACCATATATTTT
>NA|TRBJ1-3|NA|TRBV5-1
CASSLGDINSGNTIYF
TGCGCCAGCAGCTTGGGTGACATTAACTCTGGAAACACCATATATTTT
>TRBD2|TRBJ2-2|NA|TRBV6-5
CASSSGTSGGFGELFF
TGTGCCAGCAGTTCCGGGACTAGCGGGGGGTTCGGGGAGCTGTTTTTT
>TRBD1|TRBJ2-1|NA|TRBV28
CASSGQGIVEQFF
TGTGCCAGCAGCGGACAGGGGATCGTTGAGCAGTTCTTC
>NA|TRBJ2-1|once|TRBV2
CASSEGGASYNEQFF
TGTGCCAGCAGTGAGGGGGGGGCCTCCTACAATGAGCAGTTCTTC
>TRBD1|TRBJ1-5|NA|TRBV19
CASSRTGVWSNQPQHF
TGTGCCAGTAGTCGGACAGGGGTTTGGAGCAATCAGCCCCAGCATTTT
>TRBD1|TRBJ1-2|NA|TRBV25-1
CASSLDRYGYTF
TGTGCCAGCAGCCTGGACAGGTATGGCTACACCTTC
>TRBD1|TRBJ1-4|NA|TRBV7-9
CASNHRRQGDEKLFF
TGTGCCAGCAACCACAGGAGACAGGGGGATGAAAAACTGTTTTTT
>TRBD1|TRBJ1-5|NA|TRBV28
CASSLMYRGRGQPQHF
TGTGCCAGCAGTTTAATGTACAGGGGGCGCGGTCAGCCCCAGCATTTT
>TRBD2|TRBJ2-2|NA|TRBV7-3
CASSPGERELWAGELFF
TGTGCCAGCAGCCCGGGGGAGCGGGAGCTTTGGGCCGGGGAGCTGTTTTTT
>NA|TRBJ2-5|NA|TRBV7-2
CASSPRTAQETQYF
TGTGCCAGCAGCCCAAGGACAGCCCAAGAGACCCAGTACTTC